Here is one T cell receptor (beta chain) with its context. Its antigen remains unidentified. Profiled with immunoSEQ multiplex PCR; TCRdb holds only in-frame clones, not every one. Of around 700,000 clones listed, 60% to 80% are singletons. The data originate from a study of shared clonotypes between healthy human individuals. Overall study results and limits: Rarefaction showed sorted-subset sequencing was incomplete despite large depth. Clonotype sharing levels among donors were expected to vary with sequencing depth. The researchers took only blood, and tissue repertoires probably look different.

The germline V and J ends were trimmed by 4 bases and 6 bases, with 10 bases remaining between them. The CDR3 runs to 13 residues. In germline, CDR1 is KGHSH, CDR2 LQKENI. A CD45RA+ naive subset and a CD45RA-negative memory subset were split from CD4+ cells. The material sequenced was memory CD4+ T cells sorted from blood. The subset denotes: CD45RA-negative fraction. V gene TRBV18 combines with J gene TRBJ1-5; D gene uncertain. The sequence derives from a woman in her twenties or thirties in good health. Here the CDR3 reads CASSRERSQPQHF. The CDR3 nucleotides are TGTGCCAGCTCACGAGAGAGGAGTCAGCCCCAGCATTTT.